This T cell receptor beta chain was sequenced for a study of cytomegalovirus exposure and HLA in healthy donors. Study-level information: The approximately 130 validation repertoires and the approximately 640 first-cohort repertoires shared a platform, a later analysis reported.

The donors were members of the approximately 120-subject validation cohort (separate from the approximately 670-subject first cohort). Notes on the study in general: Within the approximately 130 validation repertoires, first-cohort TCR clusters tended to co-occur, according to a later analysis.

Sequencing used immunoSEQ multiplex PCR; TCRdb keeps in-frame clones, though not all of them. The table has about 54,000 clones, about nine tenths seen once. Turning to this clone: As yet, its antigen is unknown.

The germline V gene encodes CDR1 MNHNS and CDR2 SASEGT. The germline V and J ends were trimmed by 4 bases and 3 bases, with 10 bases remaining between them. The CDR3 is made up of 13 amino acids. Sequenced: PBMCs. This clonotype was obtained from a woman aged 18-35 years in good health and CMV-seropositive. The V gene is TRBV6-1, the J gene TRBJ2-7; D remains unclear. The CDR3 DNA reads TGTGCCAGCAGTGGGGCATTCGGCTACGAGCAGTACTTC. Protein: CASSGAFGYEQYF.